These 25 T cell receptor beta chains originate from one sample sequenced in a study of read filtering for tumor transcriptome and immune sequencing. This library used approximately 0.4 ug RNA and molecular barcoded adaptors spanning alpha/delta and beta/gamma chains. TCRdb analysed the reads with MiXCR anew, one entry per CDR3 protein. The table has some 38,000 distinct CDR3 sequences, approximately 10% seen once. Specimen: a population of CD138-negative cells sorted from bone marrow. These receptors were collected from a donor aged 40 or over with multiple myeloma.

As concerns this clonotype: This may stem from a read error, because a much larger clone lies one nucleotide away. This sequence joins TRBV28 and TRBJ1-5; the D gene is possibly TRBD1 (5 bases). This CDR3 has 14 amino acids. Germline loops: CDR1 MDHEN, CDR2 SYDVKM. The CDR3 sequence: CASSLLQDNQSQHF. CDR3 DNA: TGTGCCAGCAGTTTATTACAGGACAATCAGTCCCAGCATTTT.

This clonotype was counted many times. In DNA, the CDR3 is TGCAGCGTTGTAGGGCGGGGAGGCACCGGGGAGCTGTTTTTT. It translates to CSVVGRGGTGELFF. The chain joins TRBV29-1 to TRBJ2-2, with D perhaps TRBD2 (6 bases). CDR1 and CDR2 (germline): SQVTM, ANQGSEA. Deletions cut 4 bases from V and 4 bases from J, with 13 bases between. The CDR3 loop spans 14 amino acids.

This clonotype has more than one count but fewer than ten. A far larger clone differs by one base, so this is likely a read error. The CDR3 spells CASSRGLEQFF. For the CDR3, the DNA is TGTGCCAGCAGCCGGGGTCTTGAGCAGTTCTTC. This chain uses TRBV5-5 with TRBJ2-1; D may be TRBD2 (5 bases). The CDR3 consists of 11 residues. The germline gives CDR1 SGHKS, CDR2 YYEKEE (reference sequence). V was pared by 4 bases and J by 9 bases, with 8 bases between.

This clonotype was observed a handful of times. V is TRBV7-2 and J is TRBJ2-7; no clear D. Germline values: CDR1 SGHTA, CDR2 FQGNSA. The CDR3 has 18 amino acids. V shed 5 bases and J shed 2 bases, with 25 bases lying between them. The CDR3 region is CASSPTSSGPRGPYEQYF. For the CDR3, the DNA is TGTGCCAGCAGCCCTACAAGTTCCGGGCCCCGAGGTCCCTACGAGCAGTACTTC.

This clonotype was counted many times. The chain is built from TRBV5-5 and TRBJ2-1; D might be TRBD1 (5 bases). CDR3 length: 12 residues. Trimming shortened V by 4 bases and J by 9 bases, and 11 bases separated the two germline ends. Germline CDR1 and CDR2: SGHKS and YYEKEE (reference sequence). The CDR3 sequence is CASSRSRAEQFF. The CDR3 bases are TGTGCCAGCAGCCGGAGCAGGGCTGAGCAGTTCTTC.

This clonotype was observed many times. V gene TRBV7-2 combines with J gene TRBJ2-3; D possibly corresponds to TRBD1 (5 bases). With 2 bases removed from V and 2 bases from J, the gap between germline ends came to 8 bases. In germline, CDR1 is SGHTA, CDR2 FQGNSA. The CDR3 contains 14 residues. CDR3 nucleotide sequence: TGTGCCAGCAGCTTAAGGGGTTCCACAGATACGCAGTATTTT. Encoded protein: CASSLRGSTDTQYF.

This clonotype showed up many times. The chain carries TRBV28 and TRBJ2-7; no clear D gene. V dropped 3 bases and J dropped 2 bases, with 8 bases sitting between them. The CDR3 loop spans 13 amino acids. Germline-derived CDR1 and CDR2 are MDHEN and SYDVKM. CDR3 amino acids: CASSFYGPYEQYF. For the CDR3, the DNA is TGTGCCAGCAGTTTCTACGGACCCTACGAGCAGTACTTC.

About this clonotype itself: Just one base apart from a much larger clone, this may be a read error. V gene TRBV28 combines with J gene TRBJ1-4; D not resolved. The ends were cut back, 8 bases at V and 3 bases at J, with 13 bases in the middle. The length of the CDR3 is 14 residues. CDR1 and CDR2 from the germline V gene are MDHEN and SYDVKM. The CDR3: CASGYHPANEKLFF. The CDR3 DNA reads TGTGCCAGCGGTTACCATCCGGCTAATGAAAAACTGTTTTTT.

This clonotype was seen many times. The chain employs TRBV20-1 and TRBJ1-2; TRBD1 is a possible D gene (5 bases). The CDR3 totals 16 residues. V was pared by 0 bases and J by 6 bases, with 20 bases between. The germline V gene has CDR1 DFQATT and CDR2 SNEGSKA (reference sequence). The chain's CDR3 is CSARDRERNRRNGYTF. The CDR3 bases are TGCAGTGCTAGAGATCGTGAACGAAACAGGAGGAATGGCTACACCTTC.

The rearrangement links TRBV29-1 to TRBJ1-5; D not resolved. Trimming cost V 4 bases and J 2 bases, with 6 bases left between them. Looked up from germline, CDR1 is SQVTM and CDR2 is ANQGSEA. The CDR3 spans 12 residues. The CDR3 bases are TGCAGCGTTGGGGAGGGCAATCAGCCCCAGCATTTT. It translates to CSVGEGNQPQHF.

This clonotype occurred many times. The chain links TRBV20-1 to TRBJ2-3; possible D gene TRBD2, 5 bases. Trimming cost V 0 bases and J 2 bases, with 15 bases left between them. The CDR3 runs to 16 residues. CDR1 DFQATT and CDR2 SNEGSKA come from the germline V gene (reference sequence). The CDR3 protein is CSARDLIGGLTDTQYF. The CDR3 coding sequence is TGCAGTGCTAGAGATTTAATCGGCGGACTCACAGATACGCAGTATTTT.

A note on this clonotype: This clone may be a read error of a much larger clone one base away. V gene TRBV7-2 combines with J gene TRBJ2-2; D gene ambiguous. In germline, CDR1 is SGHTA, CDR2 FQGNSA. CDR3 length: 14 residues. CDR3 sequence reads: CACSVHVDTGELFF. The CDR3 DNA sequence: TGTGCCTGCAGCGTACATGTGGACACCGGGGAGCTGTTTTTT.

This clonotype was seen many times. The V and J genes are TRBV29-1 and TRBJ1-1; TRBD1 agrees at 8 bases. Germline V gene sequence: CDR1 SQVTM, CDR2 ANQGSEA. Trimming cost V 6 bases and J 4 bases; bases outside gene matches: 4. The CDR3 length is 12 residues. CDR3 sequence: CSVDTGGTEAFF. Here the CDR3 DNA reads TGCAGCGTCGACACAGGGGGCACTGAAGCTTTCTTT.

This clonotype was observed at least ten times. The chain carries TRBV5-1 and TRBJ1-5, with D uncertain. The CDR3 extends over 15 amino acids. From germline, CDR1 is SGHRS and CDR2 YFSETQ. Trimming shortened V by 0 bases and J by 5 bases, and 12 bases separated the two germline ends. The CDR3 nucleotides read TGCGCCAGCAGCTTGGCAAATCGTGAAGATCAGCCCCAGCATTTT. It specifies CASSLANREDQPQHF.

Many counts were recorded for this clonotype. The rearrangement uses TRBV7-2 and TRBJ2-3; 7 nucleotides line up with TRBD1. The CDR3 sequence is 14 residues long. V shed 6 bases, J shed 4 bases, and the junction held 7 bases outside the gene matches. Germline V lookup: CDR1 SGHTA, CDR2 FQGNSA. Here the CDR3 DNA reads TGTGCCAGCAGTTCACAGGGGATTTCAGATACGCAGTATTTT. It specifies CASSSQGISDTQYF.

There are many counts of this clonotype. This sequence joins TRBV6-5 and TRBJ2-2, with a possible D match to TRBD1 (6 bases). This CDR3 contains 18 residues. Germline V gene data show CDR1 as MNHEY and CDR2 as SVGAGI. CDR3 nucleotides: TGTGACACACGACCGCTGACAGGCCCACGCGCGTGGGACGGGGAGCTGTTTTTT. Translating gives CDTRPLTGPRAWDGELFF.

In its sample, this clonotype was seen many times. V gene TRBV5-4 combines with J gene TRBJ2-1; the match to TRBD1 covers 7 bases. The CDR3 is 14 residues long. Germline V gives CDR1 SGHNT, CDR2 YYREEE (reference sequence). Trimming took 0 bases from V and 7 from J; bases not matched to a gene: 4. DNA of the CDR3: TGTGCCAGCAGCTTGGACAAGGGGGCGAATGAGCAGTTCTTC. It specifies CASSLDKGANEQFF.

V gene TRBV6-5 combines with J gene TRBJ1-1; maybe TRBD1 (6 bases). Trimming shortened V by 10 bases and J by 0 bases, and 12 bases separated the two germline ends. Germline V gives CDR1 MNHEY, CDR2 SVGAGI. The CDR3 totals 13 residues. The CDR3 sequence: CANRRTVNTEAFF. CDR3 sequence (DNA): TGTGCCAACAGGCGGACAGTGAACACTGAAGCTTTCTTT.

This clonotype has ten or more counts. The chain links TRBV2 to TRBJ2-3; 13 bases are shared with TRBD2. CDR3 length: 17 amino acids. Germline V lookup: CDR1 SNHLY, CDR2 FYNNEI. V was pared by 7 bases and J by 3 bases, with 10 bases of the junction left unmatched. The CDR3 region has the DNA TGTGCCAGCACCTGGACTAGCGGGGGATTCGGGACAGATACGCAGTATTTT. Translation gives CASTWTSGGFGTDTQYF. The full variable domain, its missing parts supplied by reference TRBV2 and TRBJ2-3, is EPEVTQTPSHQVTQMGQEVILRCVPISNHLYFYWYRQILGQKVEFLVSFYNNEISEKSEIFDDQFSVERPDGSNFTLKIRSTKLEDSAMYFCASTWTSGGFGTDTQYFGPGTRLTVL.

This clonotype was counted ten times or more. The chain combines TRBV5-5 with TRBJ2-7; 7 bases map to TRBD2. The CDR3 totals 15 residues. Germline V gene lookup returns CDR1 SGHKS and CDR2 YYEKEE (reference sequence). With 1 base clipped from V and 3 bases from J, the junction kept 7 bases outside the gene matches. CDR3 DNA sequence: TGTGCCAGCAGCTTGCGGGGGGATCCCTTCTACGAGCAGTACTTC. Translation gives CASSLRGDPFYEQYF.

Only one count was recorded for this clonotype. This chain connects TRBV7-2 to TRBJ2-2; 8 bases fit TRBD1. The CDR3 has 16 amino acids. CDR1 and CDR2 (germline): SGHTA, FQGNSA. V lost 3 bases and J lost 7; bases outside the gene matches: 10. The CDR3 loop is CASSLTGQGADGELFF. The CDR3 DNA follows: TGTGCCAGCAGCTTGACGGGTCAGGGGGCGGACGGGGAGCTGTTTTTT.

In the case of this clonotype: A much larger clone is a single base away; this may be a read error. The V gene is TRBV6-5, the J gene TRBJ2-1; 11 bases are a match to TRBD2. The length of the CDR3 is 14 residues. Germline-derived CDR1 and CDR2 are MNHEY and SVGAGI. In DNA form, the CDR3 reads TGTGCCAGCACACTAGCGGGGGATTACAATGGGCAGTTCTTC. Residues: CASTLAGDYNGQFF.

This clonotype was found a few times. V usage is TRBV7-9 and J usage is TRBJ2-5; D may match TRBD1 or TRBD2 (5 bases each). Trimming took 4 bases from V and 2 from J, leaving 11 bases between them. Germline loops: CDR1 SEHNR, CDR2 FQNEAQ (reference sequence). The length of the CDR3 is 14 residues. CDR3 sequence: CASSSTRGQETQYF. The CDR3 DNA follows: TGTGCCAGCAGCTCGACGAGGGGACAAGAGACCCAGTACTTC.

Comment on this clonotype: An end of the junction does not agree with germline; a read error may underlie this. The V call is TRBV10-1, the J call TRBJ1-5, with D possibly matching TRBD2 (5 bases). The closer fit of TRBJ2-3 to the DNA end suggests the J call may be wrong. CDR1 and CDR2 (germline): WNHNN, SYGVQD (reference sequence). The CDR3 runs 14 residues. CDR3 sequence: CAISAGPTNQPQYF. CDR3 DNA: TGTGCCATCAGTGCGGGCCCAACTAATCAGCCCCAGTATTTT.

There are many counts of this clonotype. The V call is TRBV19, the J call TRBJ1-6; no definite D call. V lost 5 bases, J lost 8 bases, and 10 bases lay in between. The CDR3 covers 13 residues. Germline CDR1 LNHDA, CDR2 SQIVND (reference sequence). This chain's CDR3 is CASSEGLDSPLHF. CDR3 bases: TGTGCCAGTAGTGAGGGCTTGGATTCACCCCTCCACTTT.